Presented here are 18 T cell receptor beta chains from one specimen sequenced in a study of CD8+ T cells in alopecia areata. As the sequencing template, cDNA was produced by extracting RNA and reverse transcribing it. TCRdb's table, derived via immunoSEQ multiplex PCR, lists solely in-frame clones and lacks some. The sample gives some 190,000 clones, 64% of which show up once; approximately 1.3% is in the top ten. Treatment specified: oral pan-JAK inhibitor, 5-10 mg twice daily. The sample here was CD4+ T cells sorted from blood, taken at week 49, from a patient treated with tofacitinib. The receptors were sampled from a human donor with alopecia areata.

The CDR3: CASKLGTANEKLFF. The CDR3 DNA reads as TGTGCCAGCAAACTCGGGACGGCAAATGAAAAACTGTTTTTT. V gene TRBV7-9 combines with J gene TRBJ1-4; D is perhaps TRBD1 (5 bases). CDR3 size: 14 residues. Trimming left V 7 bases short and J 5 bases short, with 14 bases between. Germline V gives CDR1 SEHNR, CDR2 FQNEAQ (reference sequence). Using reference TRBV7-9 and TRBJ1-4 for the parts outside the CDR3, the full variable domain is DTGVSQNPRHKITKRGQNVTFRCDPISEHNRLYWYRQTLGQGPEFLTYFQNEAQLEKSRLLSDRFSAERPKGSFSTLEIQRTEQGDSAMYLCASKLGTANEKLFFGSGTQLSVL.

The rearrangement joins TRBV29-1 to TRBJ2-7, with D possibly being TRBD1 (6 bases). The CDR3 has 13 residues. CDR1 and CDR2 from the germline V gene are SQVTM and ANQGSEA. The V end was cut by 4 bases, the J end by 2 bases, with 12 bases between. The CDR3 DNA is TGCAGCGTTGGGGAGACAGGTCCCTACGAGCAGTACTTC. It encodes CSVGETGPYEQYF.

The rearrangement joins TRBV29-1 to TRBJ1-1; D is ambiguous. V was clipped by 2 bases and J by 0 bases, with 10 bases between them. Looked up from germline, CDR1 is SQVTM and CDR2 is ANQGSEA. This CDR3 has 14 amino acids. CDR3 nucleotides: TGCAGCGTTGAATGGGAGCTAATGAACACTGAAGCTTTCTTT. Its translation is CSVEWELMNTEAFF.

In this sample, this clone turned up once. V is TRBV7-2 and J is TRBJ2-5; 8 bases line up with TRBD1. From germline, CDR1 is SGHTA and CDR2 FQGNSA. The ends lost 4 bases at V and 1 base at J; junction bases unmatched: 5. The CDR3 sequence is 15 residues long. Here the CDR3 reads CASSSPTGAQETQYF. CDR3 nucleotides: TGTGCCAGCAGCTCTCCGACAGGGGCCCAAGAGACCCAGTACTTC. Full variable domain (missing parts from reference TRBV7-2 and TRBJ2-5): GAGVSQSPSNKVTEKGKDVELRCDPISGHTALYWYRQSLGQGLEFLIYFQGNSAPDKSGLPSDRFSAERTGGSVSTLTIQRTQQEDSAVYLCASSSPTGAQETQYFGPGTRLLVL.

The CDR3 here is CAWVQGAGTEAFF. Here the CDR3 DNA reads TGTGCCTGGGTCCAGGGGGCGGGCACTGAAGCTTTCTTT. This chain connects TRBV30 to TRBJ1-1, with 8 bases fitting TRBD1. V was pared by 5 bases and J by 4 bases, with 6 bases of the junction left unmatched. Germline assignment: CDR1 GTSNPN and CDR2 SVGIG (reference sequence). The CDR3 consists of 13 residues. Combining the CDR3 with reference TRBV30 and TRBJ1-1 gives the whole variable domain SQTIHQWPATLVQPVGSPLSLECTVEGTSNPNLYWYRQAAGRGLQLLFYSVGIGQISSEVPQNLSASRPQDRQFILSSKKLLLSDSGFYLCAWVQGAGTEAFFGQGTRLTVV.

This clone was detected only a few times. The gene calls are TRBV20-1 and TRBJ2-7, with D unresolved. V lost 4 bases, J lost 3 bases, and 4 bases lay in between. The CDR3 is 10 amino acids. Per germline, CDR1 DFQATT and CDR2 SNEGSKA (reference sequence). DNA for the CDR3: TGCAGTGCTAAGGGCTACGAGCAGTACTTC. It translates to CSAKGYEQYF.

V usage is TRBV11-3 and J usage is TRBJ2-4; D may be TRBD1 (5 bases). The V gene lost 0 bases and the J gene lost 0 bases, with 9 bases spanning the gap. The CDR3 runs 16 residues. In germline, CDR1 is SGHNT, CDR2 YENEEA. CDR3 loop: CASSLDAGIAKNIQYF. CDR3 coding DNA: TGTGCCAGCAGCTTAGATGCAGGGATAGCCAAAAACATTCAGTACTTC.

The chain uses TRBV5-1 and TRBJ1-2, with TRBD1 matching over 10 bases. J gave up 3 bases and V 0 bases, and 2 bases lay outside the gene matches. The CDR3 runs to 15 residues. Germline lookup yields CDR1 SGHRS and CDR2 YFSETQ. For the CDR3, the DNA is TGCGCCAGCAGCTTGGATGGGACAGGGGACTATGGCTACACCTTC. This encodes CASSLDGTGDYGYTF.

The chain combines TRBV6-5 with TRBJ1-2; TRBD1 agrees at 7 bases. Germline-derived CDR1 and CDR2 are MNHEY and SVGAGI. V lost 6 bases and J lost 6; bases outside the gene matches: 1. The CDR3 has 11 amino acids. CDR3 region: CASRDRDGYTF. CDR3 DNA: TGTGCCAGCAGAGACAGGGATGGCTACACCTTC.

This chain connects TRBV15 to TRBJ1-5, with D uncertain. CDR1 and CDR2 from the germline V gene are LNHNV and YYDKDF (reference sequence). Trimming shortened V by 1 base and J by 0 bases, and 16 bases separated the two germline ends. CDR3 size: 18 residues. The CDR3 coding sequence is TGTGCCACCAGCAGAGCCAGCGCCGCGGACCTTAGCAATCAGCCCCAGCATTTT. This translates into CATSRASAADLSNQPQHF.

V is TRBV5-1 and J is TRBJ2-1; D unclear. Deletions cut 0 bases from V and 8 bases from J, with 9 bases between. Per the germline V gene, CDR1 is SGHRS and CDR2 is YFSETQ. This CDR3 has 13 amino acids. CDR3 in amino acids: CASSLAIGDEQFF. The CDR3 nucleotides are TGCGCCAGCAGCTTGGCCATCGGCGATGAGCAGTTCTTC. The whole variable domain, filled in from reference TRBV5-1 and TRBJ2-1, reads KAGVTQTPRYLIKTRGQQVTLSCSPISGHRSVSWYQQTPGQGLQFLFEYFSETQRNKGNFPGRFSGRQFSNSRSEMNVSTLELGDSALYLCASSLAIGDEQFFGPGTRLTVL.

This chain joins TRBV4-2 and TRBJ1-2; D is possibly TRBD1 (6 bases). The CDR3 is made up of 15 amino acids. In germline, CDR1 is LGHNA, CDR2 YNFKEQ. V was shortened by 0 bases and J by 3 bases, with 11 bases between the two germline ends. The CDR3 spells CASSQEGGGDYGYTF. The CDR3 DNA reads as TGTGCCAGCAGCCAAGAAGGCGGGGGCGACTATGGCTACACCTTC.

This rearrangement joins TRBV10-3 to TRBJ2-7; 12 bases map to TRBD1. The CDR3 loop spans 13 amino acids. Germline assignment: CDR1 ENHRY and CDR2 SYGVKD. Germline trimming cut 6 bases from V and 7 bases from J; bases unmatched to any gene: 4. The CDR3 loop reads CAIRGQGAWEQYF. CDR3 nucleotide sequence: TGTGCCATCAGGGGACAGGGGGCGTGGGAGCAGTACTTC.

This clone was seen a handful of times. The CDR3 region has the DNA TGTGCCAGCAGCGTAGACGGGGATGGGACTGAAGCTTTCTTT. The encoded protein is CASSVDGDGTEAFF. The J gene is TRBJ1-1, the V gene TRBV9; D call uncertain. This CDR3 spans 14 amino acids. Trimming pared 0 bases from V and 5 bases from J, leaving 11 bases between. Germline V lookup: CDR1 SGDLS, CDR2 YYNGEE.

The chain links TRBV7-9 to TRBJ2-3; D ambiguous. Germline-derived CDR1 and CDR2 are SEHNR and FQNEAQ (reference sequence). This CDR3 is built from 12 residues. Deletions cut 4 bases from V and 6 bases from J, with 8 bases between. The CDR3 DNA reads TGTGCCAGCAGCTCCGCTACGGATACGCAGTATTTT. Translation: CASSSATDTQYF.

This chain uses TRBV29-1 with TRBJ2-1; either TRBD1 or TRBD2 may fit D (6 bases each). V lost 4 bases and J 2 bases, leaving 12 bases between the germline ends. Per the germline V gene, CDR1 is SQVTM and CDR2 is ANQGSEA. The CDR3 is 14 residues long. As DNA, the CDR3 is TGCAGCGTTGTCAAGGGGGGCACCTACAATGAGCAGTTCTTC. Translation: CSVVKGGTYNEQFF.

The chain combines TRBV4-1 with TRBJ1-4; 10 bases fit TRBD1. This CDR3 has 15 residues. V lost 4 bases and J lost 6; bases outside the gene matches: 5. The germline gives CDR1 MGHRA, CDR2 YSYEKL. CDR3 DNA sequence: TGCGCCAGCAGCCCGTCCGGGACAGGGGATGAAAAACTGTTTTTT. This translates into CASSPSGTGDEKLFF.

In this sample, this clone is medium-sized. This sequence joins TRBV7-8 and TRBJ2-1; D tentatively fits TRBD1 or TRBD2 (5 bases each). CDR1 SGHVS and CDR2 FQNEAQ come from the germline V gene. The CDR3 extends over 14 amino acids. V was clipped by 5 bases and J by 9 bases, with 17 bases between them. The CDR3 DNA follows: TGTGCCAGCAGCGTTAGCCGTACCGGGACTGAGCAGTTCTTC. Its translation is CASSVSRTGTEQFF. The full variable domain, completed using reference TRBV7-8 and TRBJ2-1, is GAGVSQSPRYKVAKRGQDVALRCDPISGHVSLFWYQQALGQGPEFLTYFQNEAQLDKSGLPSDRFFAERPEGSVSTLKIQRTQQEDSAVYLCASSVSRTGTEQFFGPGTRLTVL.